These T cell receptor beta chains were read from a single sample in a study of early T cells in non-severe SARS-CoV-2 infection. A single record per CDR3 protein comes from TCRdb applying MiXCR to the 5' RACE reads. The sample consists of approximately 71,000 distinct CDR3 sequences, approximately 15% of them appearing once. The sequenced material came from whole blood. The receptors were sampled from an adult who was a healthcare worker with PCR-confirmed SARS-CoV-2 infection or an uninfected control (not recorded which). Both conserved end residues are part of each CDR3. D genes are given only for firm matches. Clone sizes are given selectively: once, few, many, or a class where the clone is expanded.

J: TRBJ2-1
length: 18
size: -
V: TRBV7-8
D: TRBD2
DNA: TGTGCCAGCAGCTTAGAAGTCAGGGCTAGCGGGAGGTACAATGAGCAGTTCTTC
CDR3: CASSLEVRASGRYNEQFF

J: TRBJ2-6
length: 16
size: -
V: TRBV11-1
D: -
DNA: TGTGCCAGCAGCCCTGACGGCGGCTCTGGGGCCAACGTCCTGACTTTC
CDR3: CASSPDGGSGANVLTF

J: TRBJ2-3
length: 16
size: -
V: TRBV5-1
D: -
DNA: TGCGCCAGCAGCCCCACGGGTAGAACTAGCACAGATACGCAGTATTTT
CDR3: CASSPTGRTSTDTQYF

J: TRBJ1-5
length: 13
size: many
V: TRBV9
D: -
DNA: TGTGCCAGCAGCGTTGGACATGTTCAGCCCCAGCATTTT
CDR3: CASSVGHVQPQHF

J: TRBJ1-2
length: 15
size: many
V: TRBV5-5
D: -
DNA: TGTGCCAGCAGCTTAGATCCCCCAGGGCTTCGGGGCTACACCTTC
CDR3: CASSLDPPGLRGYTF

J: TRBJ1-6
length: 15
size: many
V: TRBV14
D: -
DNA: TGTGCCAGCAGCCAAGTACGGACGGATAATTCACCCCTCCACTTT
CDR3: CASSQVRTDNSPLHF

J: TRBJ1-6
length: 16
size: -
V: TRBV12-3/TRBV12-4
D: TRBD1
DNA: TGTGCCAGCAGGCTAACAGGGGGCGATTATAATTCACCCCTCCACTTT
CDR3: CASRLTGGDYNSPLHF

J: TRBJ2-1
length: 14
size: many
V: TRBV28
D: -
DNA: TGTGCCAGCAGGGAAATGATATCCTACAATGAGCAGTTCTTC
CDR3: CASREMISYNEQFF

J: TRBJ2-5
length: 13
size: many
V: TRBV6-5
D: -
DNA: TGTGCCAGCAGTTACTCGTTTAGAGAGACCCAGTACTTC
CDR3: CASSYSFRETQYF

J: TRBJ2-1
length: 13
size: -
V: TRBV6-5
D: TRBD2
DNA: TGTGCCAGCAGGCTCCTAGCGGGGGCTGAGCAGTTCTTC
CDR3: CASRLLAGAEQFF

J: TRBJ1-1
length: 14
size: few
V: TRBV12-3/TRBV12-4
D: -
DNA: TGTGCCAGCAGATACGCGGGCGGGGACACTGAAGCTTTCTTT
CDR3: CASRYAGGDTEAFF

J: TRBJ1-4
length: 14
size: -
V: TRBV2
D: -
DNA: TGTGCCAGCAGCCCCGGGGTACAGGGAGAAAAACTGTTTTTT
CDR3: CASSPGVQGEKLFF

J: TRBJ2-3
length: 12
size: few
V: TRBV29-1
D: TRBD1
DNA: TGCAGCGCGTCACAGGGGCCAGATACGCAGTATTTT
CDR3: CSASQGPDTQYF

J: TRBJ1-1
length: 13
size: few
V: TRBV18
D: -
DNA: TGTGCCAGCTCACCAGCAGCGAACACTGAAGCTTTCTTT
CDR3: CASSPAANTEAFF

J: TRBJ2-5
length: 15
size: few
V: TRBV7-9
D: TRBD2
DNA: TGTGCCAGCAGTCGACGTGCGGGGGGTAAAGAGACCCAGTACTTC
CDR3: CASSRRAGGKETQYF

J: TRBJ2-2
length: 15
size: few
V: TRBV24-1
D: -
DNA: TGTGCCACCAGTGATGCCACAGGGAATCCCGGGGAGCTGTTTTTT
CDR3: CATSDATGNPGELFF

J: TRBJ2-7
length: 16
size: few
V: TRBV28
D: TRBD1
DNA: TGTGCCAGCAGTTTAATGGGGGGACAGGGGTACTACGAGCAGTACTTC
CDR3: CASSLMGGQGYYEQYF

J: TRBJ1-1
length: 14
size: few
V: TRBV7-2
D: TRBD1
DNA: TGTGCCAGCAGCTTAGTGGGGACAGCCACTGAAGCTTTCTTT
CDR3: CASSLVGTATEAFF

J: TRBJ2-3
length: 15
size: -
V: TRBV7-2
D: TRBD2
DNA: TGTGCCAGCAGCGAACTAAGCGGGGGCACAGATACGCAGTATTTT
CDR3: CASSELSGGTDTQYF

J: TRBJ1-1
length: 14
size: -
V: TRBV12-3/TRBV12-4
D: -
DNA: TGTGCCAGCATCCCGGGGGCGCAGAACACTGAAGCTTTCTTT
CDR3: CASIPGAQNTEAFF

J: TRBJ2-2
length: 20
size: -
V: TRBV5-1
D: TRBD1
DNA: TGCGCCAGCGGGACCGGGACAGGGAACTTCCATCAAGAGAACACCGGGGAGCTGTTTTTT
CDR3: CASGTGTGNFHQENTGELFF

J: TRBJ1-3
length: 16
size: few
V: TRBV3-1
D: -
DNA: TGTGCCAGCAGCCAACTAAGGAGAATCTCTGGAAACACCATATATTTT
CDR3: CASSQLRRISGNTIYF

J: TRBJ2-1
length: 14
size: -
V: TRBV6-5
D: TRBD2
DNA: TGTGCCAGCAGACTAGCGGGGGGGCCGGATGAGCAGTTCTTC
CDR3: CASRLAGGPDEQFF

J: TRBJ2-5
length: 13
size: few
V: TRBV4-1
D: -
DNA: TGCGCCAGCAGCCAATGGCGAGGAGAGACCCAGTACTTC
CDR3: CASSQWRGETQYF

J: TRBJ2-2
length: 16
size: few
V: TRBV6-5
D: -
DNA: TGTGCCAGCAGTTACATGGGGGGAGCGAACACCGGGGAGCTGTTTTTT
CDR3: CASSYMGGANTGELFF

J: TRBJ1-1
length: 14
size: -
V: TRBV7-9
D: -
DNA: TGTGCCAGCAGCTTGACGCTAATGAACACTGAAGCTTTCTTT
CDR3: CASSLTLMNTEAFF

J: TRBJ2-1
length: 14
size: many
V: TRBV29-1
D: -
DNA: TGCAGCGTTGAACAGGGGTTGGGTCCCAATGAGCAGTTCTTC
CDR3: CSVEQGLGPNEQFF

J: TRBJ2-1
length: 16
size: once
V: TRBV7-3
D: TRBD1
DNA: TGTGCCAGCAGCTTAGATGGGACAGGGGGCTTGGATGAGCAGTTCTTC
CDR3: CASSLDGTGGLDEQFF

J: TRBJ2-2
length: 13
size: -
V: TRBV6-4
D: TRBD1
DNA: TGTGCCAGCGGAGACAGGGCTACCGGGGAGCTGTTTTTT
CDR3: CASGDRATGELFF

J: TRBJ1-5
length: 16
size: few
V: TRBV21-1
D: -
DNA: TGTGCCAGCAGCACTTTTGGCCAGAATGGCAATCAGCCCCAACATTTT
CDR3: CASSTFGQNGNQPQHF

J: TRBJ2-3
length: 13
size: -
V: TRBV12-3/TRBV12-4
D: -
DNA: TGTGCCAGCAGTTTGTTACGCCGAGATACGCAGTATTTT
CDR3: CASSLLRRDTQYF

J: TRBJ2-1
length: 12
size: few
V: TRBV7-9
D: -
DNA: TGTGCCAGCAGCAAGGACATCAATGAGCAGTTCTTC
CDR3: CASSKDINEQFF

J: TRBJ2-2
length: 12
size: -
V: TRBV11-2
D: -
DNA: TGTGCCAGCAGCCCAGTCACCGGGGAGCTGTTTTTT
CDR3: CASSPVTGELFF

J: TRBJ1-1
length: 14
size: -
V: TRBV6-6
D: -
DNA: TGTGCCAGCAGTTACCAGCCCCGGGGCACTGAAGCTTTCTTT
CDR3: CASSYQPRGTEAFF

J: TRBJ2-3
length: 16
size: many
V: TRBV5-6
D: -
DNA: TGTGCCAGCAGCCAGGGGATGGGGGGGACCACAGATACGCAGTATTTT
CDR3: CASSQGMGGTTDTQYF

J: TRBJ2-2
length: 13
size: -
V: TRBV3-1
D: -
DNA: TGTGCCAGCAGCCAATTACGCCTCGGGGAGCTGTTTTTT
CDR3: CASSQLRLGELFF

J: TRBJ2-5
length: 15
size: -
V: TRBV7-9
D: TRBD1
DNA: TGTGCCAGCAGCCCGGGGACAGGGATTACGGAGACCCAGTACTTC
CDR3: CASSPGTGITETQYF

J: TRBJ2-5
length: 15
size: once
V: TRBV9
D: -
DNA: TGTGCCAGCAGCGTAGATGGGGTAATGGGAGAGACCCAGTACTTC
CDR3: CASSVDGVMGETQYF

J: TRBJ2-7
length: 15
size: few
V: TRBV4-3
D: -
DNA: TGCGCCAGCAGCCAAGATGAGGGGAGTTCCTACGAGCAGTACTTC
CDR3: CASSQDEGSSYEQYF

J: TRBJ2-1
length: 13
size: -
V: TRBV29-1
D: -
DNA: TGCAGCGTTGAAGATCGGGCCGTCAATGAGCAGTTCTTC
CDR3: CSVEDRAVNEQFF

J: TRBJ1-2
length: 13
size: few
V: TRBV5-1
D: TRBD1
DNA: TGCGCCAGCAGCACCGGGACAGCTGATGGCTACACCTTC
CDR3: CASSTGTADGYTF

J: TRBJ1-1
length: 15
size: many
V: TRBV20-1
D: -
DNA: TGCAGTGCTAGAGGGGGGCTTCGAGTGAACACTGAAGCTTTCTTT
CDR3: CSARGGLRVNTEAFF

J: TRBJ2-1
length: 13
size: -
V: TRBV6-2/TRBV6-3
D: -
DNA: TGTGCCAGCAGCAACCAGCTTGGTAATGAGCAGATCTTC
CDR3: CASSNQLGNEQIF

J: TRBJ2-7
length: 13
size: few
V: TRBV7-6
D: -
DNA: TGTGCCAGCAGCATGGGGTATTCCTACGAGCAGTACTTC
CDR3: CASSMGYSYEQYF

J: TRBJ2-1
length: 15
size: many
V: TRBV4-1
D: -
DNA: TGCGCCAGCAGCACGCAGGCCCTACAGGGCCATGAGCAGTTCTTC
CDR3: CASSTQALQGHEQFF

J: TRBJ2-7
length: 11
size: few
V: TRBV12-3/TRBV12-4
D: -
DNA: TGTGCCAGCAGTTTCGGCGACGAGCAGTACTTC
CDR3: CASSFGDEQYF